Listed here is a single TCR beta chain. The antigen is not known. PCR amplification relied on 60 Vbeta primers (plus 13 Jbeta primers). TCRdb's table, derived via immunoSEQ multiplex PCR, lists solely in-frame clones and lacks some. The top ten clones hold around 1.7% of a sample with around 61,000 clones, approximately 83% of them seen once. This sample is part of a study of cytomegalovirus exposure and HLA in healthy donors. Study at large: HLA-typed donors were the source of 80 million to 90 million unique TCRs, which an early data release held.

Points from the study as a whole: A cluster of highly shared sequence variants was likely a sequencing artifact. Most CMV-associated TCR beta chains were later found to appear HLA-restricted. Rare TCR sequences dominated, though some public TCRs recurred in many donors.

This CDR3 contains 16 residues. Between the trimmed V and J ends, which lost 3 bases and 10 bases, there was a span of 21 bases. The germline V gene has CDR1 SGHAT and CDR2 FQNNGV. This sequence originates from a man in his forties in good health and CMV-seronegative. Source material: PBMCs. The chain employs TRBV11-2 and TRBJ1-4; perhaps TRBD1 as D (6 bases). CDR3 coding DNA: TGTGCCAGCAGCTTTAACAGGTTGGACAGAGAGGGAAAACTGTTTTTT. The encoded protein is CASSFNRLDREGKLFF.